The 9 T cell receptor beta chains below all came from one sample that was sequenced in a study of blood T cell repertoires in COVID-19. Only in-frame clones appear in the TCRdb table, and some are missing; sequencing was by immunoSEQ multiplex PCR. Of 170,000 or so clones detected, 88% appear once; the ten largest clones hold around 7%. The sample comprised PBMCs or T cells enriched from blood (not recorded which). The receptors originated from a woman aged 45-60 years who had recovered from COVID-19.

The rearrangement links TRBV6-2 or TRBV6-3 to TRBJ2-7; 8 nucleotides agree with TRBD2. Trimming removed 6 bases from V and 3 bases from J; junction bases left unmatched: 10. Germline CDR1 and CDR2: MNHEY and SVGEGT. The CDR3 consists of 15 residues. The CDR3 bases are TGTGCCAGCAGCTCCCCCCAAGCGGGGGTCTACGAGCAGTACTTC. This translates into CASSSPQAGVYEQYF.

The chain links TRBV5-8 to TRBJ1-5; 9 positions agree with TRBD1. CDR1 and CDR2 from the germline V gene are SGHTS and YDEGEE. Trimming took 2 bases from V and 7 from J; bases not matched to a gene: 7. The CDR3 is 15 residues long. The CDR3 DNA reads as TGTGCCAGCAGCTTAACCGGGACAGGGTACCAGCCCCAGCATTTT. Its translation: CASSLTGTGYQPQHF.

The V call is TRBV7-2, the J call TRBJ1-6; 11 bases are a match to TRBD1. J lost 11 bases, V lost 6 bases, and 12 bases had no gene match. The CDR3 extends over 16 amino acids. Germline CDR1 is SGHTA and CDR2 is FQGNSA. Here the CDR3 reads CASRPDRGPMGTPLHF. The CDR3 DNA reads TGTGCCAGCAGACCGGACAGGGGGCCGATGGGGACACCCCTCCACTTT.

In its sample, this clone was seen once. The chain is built from TRBV7-2 and TRBJ2-7; 7 bases are shared with TRBD1. V shed 1 base and J 4 bases; nucleotides not matched to a gene: 7. Germline V CDR1 and CDR2: SGHTA, FQGNSA. The CDR3 loop spans 15 amino acids. This CDR3 is CASSLGQGSMYEQYF. CDR3 DNA: TGTGCCAGCAGCTTAGGACAGGGATCTATGTACGAGCAGTACTTC.

The V gene is TRBV6-5, the J gene TRBJ1-2, with 9 bases identical to TRBD1. Trimming removed 5 bases from V and 7 bases from J; junction bases left unmatched: 11. Germline values: CDR1 MNHEY, CDR2 SVGAGI. The CDR3 runs 15 residues. The CDR3, as DNA: TGTGCCAGCAGTCCGGCCGGGACAGGGAGGGGTGGCTACACCTTC. Translating it yields CASSPAGTGRGGYTF.

The chain links TRBV6-1 to TRBJ1-5; the D is unclear. This CDR3 comprises 15 residues. The germline gives CDR1 MNHNS, CDR2 SASEGT. The ends were cut back, 1 base at V and 6 bases at J, with 13 bases in the middle. CDR3: CASSEGYTESQPQHF. Here the CDR3 DNA reads TGTGCCAGCAGTGAAGGATACACAGAGAGTCAGCCCCAGCATTTT.

This chain joins TRBV11-3 and TRBJ2-7, with 8 bases aligning to TRBD2. Germline V gene data show CDR1 as SGHNT and CDR2 as YENEEA. Trimming at V came to 3 bases and at J to 2 bases, leaving 9 bases not matched to a gene. The CDR3 runs 16 residues. CDR3 residues: CASSFRGTSEAYEQYF. CDR3 nucleotide sequence: TGTGCCAGCAGCTTTCGTGGGACTAGTGAGGCCTACGAGCAGTACTTC.

The chain combines TRBV4-1 with TRBJ2-3; the match to TRBD2 covers 7 bases. The CDR3 is 14 residues long. Germline V gene data show CDR1 as MGHRA and CDR2 as YSYEKL. The junction had 3 bases not matched to a gene; V was cut back by 0 bases and J by 6 bases. The CDR3 DNA is TGCGCCAGCAGCCAAGATCCGACTAGCGATACGCAGTATTTT. Translating gives CASSQDPTSDTQYF.

The rearrangement links TRBV19 to TRBJ1-1, with TRBD1 matching 11 bases. The CDR3 consists of 14 residues. CDR1 LNHDA and CDR2 SQIVND come from the germline V gene (reference sequence). V lost 6 bases, J lost 4 bases, and 4 bases stayed unmatched. The CDR3 coding sequence is TGTGCCAGTAGGTCCGGGACAGGGGGCACTGAAGCTTTCTTT. It codes for CASRSGTGGTEAFF.